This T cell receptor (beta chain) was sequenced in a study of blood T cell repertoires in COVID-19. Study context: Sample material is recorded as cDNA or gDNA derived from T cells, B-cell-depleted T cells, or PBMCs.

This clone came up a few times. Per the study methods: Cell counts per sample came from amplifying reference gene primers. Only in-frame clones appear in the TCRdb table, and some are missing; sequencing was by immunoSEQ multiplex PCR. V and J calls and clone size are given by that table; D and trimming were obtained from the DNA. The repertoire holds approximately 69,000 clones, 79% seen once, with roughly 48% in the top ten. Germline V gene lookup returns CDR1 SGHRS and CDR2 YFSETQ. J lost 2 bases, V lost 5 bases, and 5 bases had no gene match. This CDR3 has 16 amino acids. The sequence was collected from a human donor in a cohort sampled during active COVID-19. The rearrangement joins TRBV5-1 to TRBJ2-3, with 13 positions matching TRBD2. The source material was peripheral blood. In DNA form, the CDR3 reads TGCGCCAGCAGATCCGGGACTAGCGGGGACACAGATACGCAGTATTTT. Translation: CASRSGTSGDTDTQYF. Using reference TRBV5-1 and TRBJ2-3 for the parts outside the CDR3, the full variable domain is KAGVTQTPRYLIKTRGQQVTLSCSPISGHRSVSWYQQTPGQGLQFLFEYFSETQRNKGNFPGRFSGRQFSNSRSEMNVSTLELGDSALYLCASRSGTSGDTDTQYFGPGTRLTVL.